This section outlines one T cell receptor beta chain sequence together with its context. Patients aged 18 to 65 had newly diagnosed hyperthyroidism of under 2 months' duration. Amplified regions were TCR beta CDR3 sequences from RNA transcripts. HTBI primers were used for first-round RT-PCR of the TCR CDR3. TCRdb called the multiplex PCR reads again in MiXCR, with one record for every CDR3 protein. The top ten clones hold approximately 29% of a sample with approximately 400,000 distinct CDR3 sequences, around 14% of them seen once. The sample originates from a study of T cells in Graves' hyperthyroidism and ophthalmopathy. Germline V gene sequence: CDR1 MNHNS, CDR2 SASEGT. The CDR3 has 16 residues. Trimming took 5 bases from V and 1 from J; bases not matched to a gene: 7.

Material for sequencing was blood. The receptor was isolated from a woman under 40 with Graves' hyperthyroidism. The J gene is TRBJ2-7, the V gene TRBV6-1; 11 bases line up with TRBD1. CDR3 residues: CASSLQGQGVSYEQYF. The CDR3 DNA is TGTGCCAGCAGTTTACAGGGACAGGGGGTTTCCTACGAGCAGTACTTC.